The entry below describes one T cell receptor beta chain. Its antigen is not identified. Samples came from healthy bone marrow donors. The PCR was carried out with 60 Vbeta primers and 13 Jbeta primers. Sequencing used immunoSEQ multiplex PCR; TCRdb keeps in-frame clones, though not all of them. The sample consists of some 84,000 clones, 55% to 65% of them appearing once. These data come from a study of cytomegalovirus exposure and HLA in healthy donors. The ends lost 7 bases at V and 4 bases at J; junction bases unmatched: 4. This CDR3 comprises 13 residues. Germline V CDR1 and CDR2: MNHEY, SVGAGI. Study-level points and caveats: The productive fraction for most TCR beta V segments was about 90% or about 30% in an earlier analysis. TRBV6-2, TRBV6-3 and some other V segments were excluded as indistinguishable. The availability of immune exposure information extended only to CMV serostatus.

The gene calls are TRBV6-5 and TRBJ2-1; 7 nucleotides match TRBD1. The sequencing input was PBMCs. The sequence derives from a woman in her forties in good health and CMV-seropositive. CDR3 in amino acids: CASTPGGYNEQFF. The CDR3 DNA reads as TGTGCCAGCACCCCAGGGGGATACAATGAGCAGTTCTTC.